Listed here is a single T cell receptor (beta chain). Its target is not known. This sample stems from a study of OX40 agonist ivuxolimab in advanced cancers. Turning to the study itself: Ivuxolimab is an agonistic anti-OX40 (CD134) antibody, and patients were treated with it. Recorded diagnoses for dose-escalation patients were hepatocellular carcinoma, melanoma, renal cell or head and neck cancer.

Profiling relied on immunoSEQ multiplex PCR, and the TCRdb table lists in-frame clones only, not all of them. The sample comprises tens of thousands of clones, 80% to 90% of which are singletons, and roughly 0.51% rests with the top ten. V shed 6 bases, J shed 8 bases, and the junction held 9 bases outside the gene matches. This CDR3 is 14 amino acids long. Germline CDR1 is SQVTM and CDR2 is ANQGSEA. Findings and limits, study-wide: Clones of CD4+ and CD8+ blood T cells grew by week 6 at doses of 0.1 to 3.0 mg/kg. Among T cells, CD8+ cells averaged more expanded clones than CD4+ cells.

V is TRBV29-1 and J is TRBJ2-1; 11 bases are a match to TRBD2. The specimen comprised CD4+ or CD8+ T cells sorted from blood, sampled in a trial of the OX40 agonist ivuxolimab. The sequence was obtained from an adult with an advanced solid tumor such as melanoma, head and neck, liver or kidney cancer. For the CDR3, the DNA is TGCAGCGTCACCCCGACTAGCGGGAACGATGAGCAGTTCTTC. Translating gives CSVTPTSGNDEQFF.